Below, 20 T cell receptor beta chains from the same sample are listed, as sequenced in a study of TIL therapy for anti-PD-1-resistant metastatic lung cancer. The time point denotes: pre-treatment sample, taken before nivolumab and TIL therapy. Pleural nodules or supraclavicular lymph nodes made up most of the excised metastases sampled. This was the immunoSEQ v3 assay. Data came from immunoSEQ multiplex PCR; TCRdb stores just in-frame clones and leaves some out. The table has thousands of clones, around three quarters seen once. This material consisted of tumor tissue, taken at baseline. The receptors were gathered from a person between 25 and 80 years old with non-small cell lung cancer.

There are a few counts of this clone. The rearrangement uses TRBV5-5 and TRBJ1-1, with TRBD1 as a possible D gene (5 bases). The CDR3 spans 15 residues. V was shortened by 2 bases and J by 4 bases, with 15 bases between the two germline ends. In germline, CDR1 is SGHKS, CDR2 YYEKEE (reference sequence). CDR3 nucleotide sequence: TGTGCCAGCAGCTTTGCAGGAGTTGGGGGCACTGAAGCTTTCTTT. Amino acid sequence: CASSFAGVGGTEAFF.

About this clone itself: The same CDR3 is also encoded by other DNA sequences in this sample. The chain uses TRBV7-2 and TRBJ2-6, with D possibly TRBD2 on 6 matching bases. Germline assignment: CDR1 SGHTA and CDR2 FQGNSA. V gave up 1 base and J gave up 2 bases, with 9 bases separating them. The CDR3 length is 16 residues. The CDR3 region has the DNA TGTGCCAGCAGCTTAGGTCCGGGGGCTGGGGCCAACGTCCTGACTTTC. Its protein product is CASSLGPGAGANVLTF.

The chain carries TRBV5-1 and TRBJ2-1, with 8 bases lining up with TRBD2. CDR3 length: 16 residues. J was trimmed by 0 bases and V by 4 bases; bases with no gene match: 6. Looked up from germline, CDR1 is SGHRS and CDR2 is YFSETQ. For the CDR3, the DNA is TGCGCCAGCAGCCCCCACAGCGGGAGCTCCTACAATGAGCAGTTCTTC. Translated, it gives CASSPHSGSSYNEQFF.

The chain carries TRBV12-5 and TRBJ1-2; weak D call: TRBD1 (5 bases). The germline V gene encodes CDR1 LGHNT and CDR2 FRNRAP. V lost 5 bases and J 3 bases, leaving 10 bases between the germline ends. The CDR3 extends over 13 amino acids. For the CDR3, the DNA is TGTGCTAGTGGTCAGCAGACAGACTATGGCTACACCTTC. It specifies CASGQQTDYGYTF.

The chain links TRBV7-1 to TRBJ1-2; 7 bases match TRBD1. TRBV7-1 is an ORF, with its function uncertain. V shed 4 bases and J 3 bases; nucleotides not matched to a gene: 8. The CDR3 spans 15 residues. The CDR3 is CASSLASGTDYGYTF. As DNA, the CDR3 is TGTGCCAGCAGCTTGGCTTCCGGGACAGACTATGGCTACACCTTC.

This clone was detected only a few times. Sequence at one end of the junction differs from germline and may be a read error. The rearrangement links TRBV5-1 to TRBJ2-3; D perhaps matches TRBD2 (6 bases). Per germline, CDR1 SGHRS and CDR2 YFSETQ. This CDR3 is built from 15 residues. CDR3 protein: CASNLEGRGADTQYF. The CDR3 DNA reads TGCGCCAGCAACTTGGAGGGTCGCGGGGCAGATACGCAGTATTTT.

The rearrangement links TRBV10-3 to TRBJ1-3; D is undetermined. The CDR3 totals 15 residues. From germline, CDR1 is ENHRY and CDR2 SYGVKD. V dropped 1 base and J dropped 1 base, with 8 bases sitting between them. CDR3 amino acids: CAISEFQASGNTIYF. The CDR3 DNA reads TGTGCCATCAGTGAGTTCCAGGCTTCTGGAAACACCATATATTTT.

The V call is TRBV19, the J call TRBJ2-1, with D perhaps matching TRBD1 (5 bases). The CDR3 extends over 14 amino acids. Trimming stripped 7 bases from V and 2 bases from J, with 12 bases between. In germline, CDR1 is LNHDA, CDR2 SQIVND (reference sequence). CDR3 nucleotides: TGTGCCAGTAAAGAACCAGGGACCTACAATGAGCAGTTCTTC. Translating it yields CASKEPGTYNEQFF.

V and J are TRBV5-1 and TRBJ2-1, with TRBD2 matching over 15 bases. J lost 9 bases, V lost 4 bases, and 8 bases had no gene match. The V gene's germline CDR1 is SGHRS and CDR2 YFSETQ. CDR3 size: 16 residues. CDR3 residues: CASSKGLAGGPSEQFF. The CDR3, as DNA: TGCGCCAGCAGCAAAGGACTAGCGGGGGGGCCTAGTGAGCAGTTCTTC.

J is TRBJ2-5 and V is TRBV10-1; 8 nucleotides match TRBD2. Per germline, CDR1 WNHNN and CDR2 SYGVQD (reference sequence). Trimming at V came to 2 bases and at J to 2 bases, leaving 13 bases not matched to a gene. This CDR3 region has 18 residues. The CDR3 DNA follows: TGCGCCAGCAGTGAGAAGACTAGCGAGATAGTCAGTCAAGAGACCCAGTACTTC. Protein: CASSEKTSEIVSQETQYF.

This clone was detected once. This chain links TRBV9 with TRBJ1-2; 11 nucleotides line up with TRBD1. The germline V gene encodes CDR1 SGDLS and CDR2 YYNGEE. The CDR3 has 16 amino acids. The J segment lost 6 bases and the V segment lost 0 bases, leaving 7 bases of the junction unmatched. The CDR3 is CASSVAPGQGVDGYTF. CDR3 in DNA: TGTGCCAGCAGCGTAGCCCCGGGACAGGGGGTAGATGGCTACACCTTC. The entire variable domain, with the rest obtained from reference TRBV9 and TRBJ1-2, is as follows: DSGVTQTPKHLITATGQRVTLRCSPRSGDLSVYWYQQSLDQGLQFLIQYYNGEERAKGNILERFSAQQFPDLHSELNLSSLELGDSALYFCASSVAPGQGVDGYTFGSGTRLTVV.

This chain joins TRBV30 and TRBJ1-4; 7 bases agree with TRBD1. V was pared by 2 bases and J by 6 bases, with 6 bases of the junction left unmatched. The CDR3 runs 14 residues. Germline loops: CDR1 GTSNPN, CDR2 SVGIG (reference sequence). CDR3 loop: CAWSTTGFHEKLFF. The CDR3 nucleotides are TGTGCCTGGAGTACGACAGGGTTTCATGAAAAACTGTTTTTT.

This chain connects TRBV7-9 to TRBJ1-3; D unresolved. CDR1 SEHNR and CDR2 FQNEAQ come from the germline V gene (reference sequence). The ends were cut back, 5 bases at V and 0 bases at J, with 20 bases in the middle. The CDR3 totals 18 residues. CDR3 DNA sequence: TGTGCCAGCAGCCCGACGCGGACCTGGGGAATCTCTGGAAACACCATATATTTT. Protein sequence: CASSPTRTWGISGNTIYF.

A few counts support this clone. This chain connects TRBV30 to TRBJ2-1; unclear D gene. Germline V lookup: CDR1 GTSNPN, CDR2 SVGIG (reference sequence). Trimming took 0 bases from V and 2 from J, leaving 11 bases between them. CDR3 length: 15 residues. For the CDR3, the DNA is TGTGCCTGGAGTGTACTTGCGGTTACCTACAATGAGCAGTTCTTC. Encoded protein: CAWSVLAVTYNEQFF.

The chain is built from TRBV30 and TRBJ1-1; D is possibly TRBD1 (5 bases). Per the germline V gene, CDR1 is GTSNPN and CDR2 is SVGIG (reference sequence). Trimming removed 5 bases at V and 0 bases at J, with 10 bases between. The CDR3 is 13 residues long. The CDR3 sequence is CAWAGTMNTEAFF. DNA for the CDR3: TGTGCCTGGGCAGGGACCATGAACACTGAAGCTTTCTTT.

This clone was detected once. The J gene is TRBJ2-3, the V gene TRBV10-2; 7 bases align to TRBD2. J gave up 2 bases and V 5 bases, and 4 bases lay outside the gene matches. The CDR3 is 14 amino acids. Germline V lookup: CDR1 WSHSY, CDR2 SAAADI. The CDR3 loop reads CASSLTSPTDTQYF. Here the CDR3 DNA reads TGCGCCAGCAGTCTGACTAGCCCCACAGATACGCAGTATTTT.

In its sample, this clone was seen a few times. The rearrangement links TRBV4-2 to TRBJ1-6; D is unclear. Per the germline V gene, CDR1 is LGHNA and CDR2 is YNFKEQ. The ends were cut back, 0 bases at V and 7 bases at J, with 7 bases in the middle. The CDR3 loop spans 14 amino acids. The CDR3 DNA reads TGTGCCAGCAGCCAAGATAGCCAAAATTCACCCCTCCACTTT. As protein: CASSQDSQNSPLHF.

The rearrangement uses TRBV2 and TRBJ2-1, with D possibly TRBD2 on 6 matching bases. Germline V gives CDR1 SNHLY, CDR2 FYNNEI. The CDR3 spans 14 residues. Trimming left V 6 bases short and J 0 bases short, with 9 bases between. In DNA, the CDR3 is TGTGCCAGCAGACGGGAGAGCTCCTACAATGAGCAGTTCTTC. This encodes CASRRESSYNEQFF.

The chain couples TRBV28 to TRBJ2-7; the D call may be TRBD1 or TRBD2 (5 bases each). V was trimmed by 6 bases and J by 6 bases, leaving 18 bases between them. CDR1 and CDR2 (germline): MDHEN, SYDVKM. This CDR3 region has 14 residues. CDR3 sequence: CASRAGARAGEQYF. The CDR3 nucleotides are TGTGCCAGCAGGGCCGGAGCCAGGGCGGGCGAGCAGTACTTC.

This chain joins TRBV18 and TRBJ1-1; D perhaps matches TRBD1 (6 bases). Between the trimmed V and J ends, which lost 3 bases and 0 bases, there was a span of 17 bases. The CDR3 sequence is 17 residues long. CDR1 is KGHSH and CDR2 is LQKENI in the germline V gene. The CDR3 protein is CASSPPAGAGLNTEAFF. The CDR3 DNA follows: TGTGCCAGCTCACCCCCCGCAGGGGCCGGCTTGAACACTGAAGCTTTCTTT.